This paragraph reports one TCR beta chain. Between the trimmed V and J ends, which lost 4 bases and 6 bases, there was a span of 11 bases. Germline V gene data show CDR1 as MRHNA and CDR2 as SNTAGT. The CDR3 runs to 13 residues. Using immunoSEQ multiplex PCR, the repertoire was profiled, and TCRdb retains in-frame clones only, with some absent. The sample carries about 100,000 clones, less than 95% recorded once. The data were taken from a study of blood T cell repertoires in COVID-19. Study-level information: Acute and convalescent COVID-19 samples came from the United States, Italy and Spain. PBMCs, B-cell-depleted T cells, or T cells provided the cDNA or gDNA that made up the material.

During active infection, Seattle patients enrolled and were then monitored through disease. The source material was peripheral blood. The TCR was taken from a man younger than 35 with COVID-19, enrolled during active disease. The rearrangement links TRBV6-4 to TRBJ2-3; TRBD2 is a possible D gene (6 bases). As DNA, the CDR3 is TGTGCCAGCAGTGTGTCTAGCGAGGATACGCAGTATTTT. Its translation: CASSVSSEDTQYF.